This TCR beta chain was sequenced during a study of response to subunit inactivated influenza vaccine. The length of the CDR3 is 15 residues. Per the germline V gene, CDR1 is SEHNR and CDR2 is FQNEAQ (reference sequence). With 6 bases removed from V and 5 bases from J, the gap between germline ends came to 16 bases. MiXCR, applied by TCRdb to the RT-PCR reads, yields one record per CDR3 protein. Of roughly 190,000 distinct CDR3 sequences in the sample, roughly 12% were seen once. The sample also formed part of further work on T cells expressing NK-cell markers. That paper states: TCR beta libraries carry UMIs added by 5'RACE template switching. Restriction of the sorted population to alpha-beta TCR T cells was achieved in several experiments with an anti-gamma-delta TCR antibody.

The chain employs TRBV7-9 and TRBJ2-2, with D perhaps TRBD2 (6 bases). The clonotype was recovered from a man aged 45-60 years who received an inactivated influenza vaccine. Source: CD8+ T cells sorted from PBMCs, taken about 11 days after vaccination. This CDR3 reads CASSPRVLATGELFF. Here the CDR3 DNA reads TGTGCCAGCAGTCCCCGGGTACTAGCTACCGGGGAGCTGTTTTTT.